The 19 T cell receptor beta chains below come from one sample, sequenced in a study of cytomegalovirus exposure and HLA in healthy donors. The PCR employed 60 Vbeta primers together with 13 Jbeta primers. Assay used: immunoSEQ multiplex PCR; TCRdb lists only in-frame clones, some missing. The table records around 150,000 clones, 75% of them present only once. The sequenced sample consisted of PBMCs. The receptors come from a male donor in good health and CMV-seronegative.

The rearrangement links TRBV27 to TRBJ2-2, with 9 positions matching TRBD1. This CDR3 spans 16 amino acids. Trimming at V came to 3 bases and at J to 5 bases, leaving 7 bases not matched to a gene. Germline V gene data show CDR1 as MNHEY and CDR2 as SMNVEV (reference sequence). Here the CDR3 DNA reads TGTGCCAGCAGTTTTTGGACAGGGGCGAGAACCGGGGAGCTGTTTTTT. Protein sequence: CASSFWTGARTGELFF.

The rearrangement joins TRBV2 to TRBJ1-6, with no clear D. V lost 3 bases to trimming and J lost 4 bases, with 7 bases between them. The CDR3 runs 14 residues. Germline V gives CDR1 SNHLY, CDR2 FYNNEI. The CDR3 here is CASSDTGYNSPLHF. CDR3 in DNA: TGTGCCAGCAGTGATACGGGTTATAATTCACCCCTCCACTTT.

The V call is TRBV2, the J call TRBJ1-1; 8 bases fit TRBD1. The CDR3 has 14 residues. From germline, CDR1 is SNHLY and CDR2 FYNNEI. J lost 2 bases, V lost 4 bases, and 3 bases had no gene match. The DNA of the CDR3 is TGTGCCAGCAGTGCCCAGGGGGCAAACACTGAAGCTTTCTTT. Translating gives CASSAQGANTEAFF.

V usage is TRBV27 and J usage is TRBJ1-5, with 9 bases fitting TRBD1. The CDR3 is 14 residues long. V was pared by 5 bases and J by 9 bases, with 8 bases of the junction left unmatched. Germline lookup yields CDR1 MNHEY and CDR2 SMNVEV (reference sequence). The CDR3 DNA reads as TGTGCCAGCAGTAAAAACAGGGGGCGTCGGCCCCAGCATTTT. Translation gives CASSKNRGRRPQHF.

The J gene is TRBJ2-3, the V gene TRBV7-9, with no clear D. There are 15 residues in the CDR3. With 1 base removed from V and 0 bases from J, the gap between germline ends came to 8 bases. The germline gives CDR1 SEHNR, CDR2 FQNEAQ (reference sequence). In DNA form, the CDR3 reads TGTGCCAGCAGCTTAGTCTCCGGGAGCACAGATACGCAGTATTTT. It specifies CASSLVSGSTDTQYF. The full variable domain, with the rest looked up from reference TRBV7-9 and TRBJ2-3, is DTGVSQNPRHKITKRGQNVTFRCDPISEHNRLYWYRQTLGQGPEFLTYFQNEAQLEKSRLLSDRFSAERPKGSFSTLEIQRTEQGDSAMYLCASSLVSGSTDTQYFGPGTRLTVL.

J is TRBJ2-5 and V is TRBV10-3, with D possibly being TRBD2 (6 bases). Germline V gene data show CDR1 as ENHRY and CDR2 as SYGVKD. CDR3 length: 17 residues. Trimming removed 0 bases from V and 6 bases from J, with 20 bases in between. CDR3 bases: TGTGCCATCAGTGAGTCAGGGAGCGGGCGGCTGACGCAGACCCAGTACTTC. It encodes CAISESGSGRLTQTQYF.

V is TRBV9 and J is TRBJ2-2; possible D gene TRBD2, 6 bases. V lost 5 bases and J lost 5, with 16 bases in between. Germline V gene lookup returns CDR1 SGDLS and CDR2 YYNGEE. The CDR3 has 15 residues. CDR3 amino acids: CASSYPGGLTGELFF. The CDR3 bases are TGTGCCAGCAGTTACCCCGGAGGGCTAACCGGGGAGCTGTTTTTT.

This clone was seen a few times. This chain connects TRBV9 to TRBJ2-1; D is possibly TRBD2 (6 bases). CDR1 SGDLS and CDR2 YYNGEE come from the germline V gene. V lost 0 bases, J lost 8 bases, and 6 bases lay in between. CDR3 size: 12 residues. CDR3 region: CASSVGGDEQFF. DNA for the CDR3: TGTGCCAGCAGCGTAGGGGGGGATGAGCAGTTCTTC.

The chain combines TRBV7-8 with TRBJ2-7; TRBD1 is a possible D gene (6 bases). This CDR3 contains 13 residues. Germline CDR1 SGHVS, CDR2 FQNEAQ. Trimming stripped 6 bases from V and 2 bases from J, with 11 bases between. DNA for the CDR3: TGTGCCAGCAGTTTGACAGGAGCCTACGAGCAGTACTTC. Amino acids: CASSLTGAYEQYF. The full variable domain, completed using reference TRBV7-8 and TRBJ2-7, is GAGVSQSPRYKVAKRGQDVALRCDPISGHVSLFWYQQALGQGPEFLTYFQNEAQLDKSGLPSDRFFAERPEGSVSTLKIQRTQQEDSAVYLCASSLTGAYEQYFGPGTRLTVT.

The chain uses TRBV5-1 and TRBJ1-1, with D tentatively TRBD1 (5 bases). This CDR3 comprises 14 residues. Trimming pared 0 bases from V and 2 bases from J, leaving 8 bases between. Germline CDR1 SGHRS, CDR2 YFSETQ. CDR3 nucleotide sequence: TGCGCCAGCAGCTTGGGACAGTCAAACACTGAAGCTTTCTTT. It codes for CASSLGQSNTEAFF.

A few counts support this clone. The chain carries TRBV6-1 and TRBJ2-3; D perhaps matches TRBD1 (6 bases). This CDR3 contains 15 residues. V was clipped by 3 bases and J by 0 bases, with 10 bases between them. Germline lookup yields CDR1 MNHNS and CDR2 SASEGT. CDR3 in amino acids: CASSDSTGSTDTQYF. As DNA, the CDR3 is TGTGCCAGCAGTGACTCAACAGGGAGCACAGATACGCAGTATTTT.

The CDR3 nucleotides read TGTGCCAGCAGCTTGGGCCACCTCAGGGGGTTGAACACTGAAGCTTTCTTT. Translated, it gives CASSLGHLRGLNTEAFF. The rearrangement uses TRBV5-6 and TRBJ1-1; 7 positions agree with TRBD1. The germline gives CDR1 SGHDT, CDR2 YYEEEE. V lost 0 bases to trimming and J lost 0 bases; unmatched junction nucleotides: 8. The CDR3 totals 17 residues.

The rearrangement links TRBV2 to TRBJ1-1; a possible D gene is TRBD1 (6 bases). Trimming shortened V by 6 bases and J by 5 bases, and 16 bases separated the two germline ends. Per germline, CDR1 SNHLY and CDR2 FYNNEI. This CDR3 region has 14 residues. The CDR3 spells CASRGAGAYTEAFF. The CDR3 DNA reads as TGTGCCAGCAGGGGCGCAGGGGCATATACTGAAGCTTTCTTT.

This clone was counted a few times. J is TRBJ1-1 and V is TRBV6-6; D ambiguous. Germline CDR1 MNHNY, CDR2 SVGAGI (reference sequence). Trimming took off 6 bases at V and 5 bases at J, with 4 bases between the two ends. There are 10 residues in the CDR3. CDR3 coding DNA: TGTGCCAGCAGGGCAACTGAAGCTTTCTTT. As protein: CASRATEAFF.

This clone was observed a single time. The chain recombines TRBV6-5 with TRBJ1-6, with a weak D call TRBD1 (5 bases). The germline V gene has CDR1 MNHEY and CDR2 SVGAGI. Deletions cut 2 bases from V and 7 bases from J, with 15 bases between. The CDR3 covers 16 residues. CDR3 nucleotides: TGTGCCAGCAGTTACACCCTCGGGGGTTGGAATTCACCCCTCCACTTT. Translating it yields CASSYTLGGWNSPLHF.

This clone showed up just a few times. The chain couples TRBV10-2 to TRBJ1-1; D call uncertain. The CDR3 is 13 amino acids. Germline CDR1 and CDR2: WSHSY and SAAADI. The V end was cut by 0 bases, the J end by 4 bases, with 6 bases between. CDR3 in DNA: TGCGCCAGCAGTGAGTCGCGGGGCACTGAAGCTTTCTTT. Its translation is CASSESRGTEAFF.

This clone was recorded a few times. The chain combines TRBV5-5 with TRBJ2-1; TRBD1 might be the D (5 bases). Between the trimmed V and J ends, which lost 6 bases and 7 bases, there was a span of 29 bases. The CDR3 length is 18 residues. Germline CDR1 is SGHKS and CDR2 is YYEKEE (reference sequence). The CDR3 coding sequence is TGTGCCAGCACCTTAGGCCCATTGGGGCAGGGTCCAATGAATGAGCAGTTCTTC. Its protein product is CASTLGPLGQGPMNEQFF.

This CDR3 is CASSQGAGLAGQETQYF. The CDR3 nucleotides read TGCGCCAGCAGCCAAGGAGCCGGGCTAGCGGGGCAAGAGACCCAGTACTTC. V is TRBV4-1 and J is TRBJ2-5; TRBD2 agrees at 9 bases. The CDR3 loop spans 17 amino acids. V dropped 1 base and J dropped 2; count of bases not matched to a gene: 8. Germline CDR1 MGHRA, CDR2 YSYEKL.

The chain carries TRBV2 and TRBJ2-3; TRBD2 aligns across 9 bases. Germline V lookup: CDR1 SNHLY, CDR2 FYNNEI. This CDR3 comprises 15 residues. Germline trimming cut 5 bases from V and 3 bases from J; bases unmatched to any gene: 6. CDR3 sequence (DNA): TGTGCCAGCAGTCTAAGTAGCGGGAGTACAGATACGCAGTATTTT. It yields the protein CASSLSSGSTDTQYF.